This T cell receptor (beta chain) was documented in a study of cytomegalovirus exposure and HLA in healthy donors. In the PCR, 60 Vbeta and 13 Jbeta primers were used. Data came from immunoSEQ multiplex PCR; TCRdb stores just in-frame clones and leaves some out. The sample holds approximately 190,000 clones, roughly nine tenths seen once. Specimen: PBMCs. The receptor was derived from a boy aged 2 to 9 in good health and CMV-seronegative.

The CDR3 loop is CASSPYRGGNSPLHF. Written as DNA, the CDR3 is TGTGCCAGCAGTCCCTACAGGGGGGGTAATTCACCCCTCCACTTT. The chain joins TRBV28 to TRBJ1-6; 8 nucleotides align to TRBD1. The CDR3 loop spans 15 amino acids. Trimming cost V 5 bases and J 6 bases; bases outside gene matches: 6. Germline V gene lookup returns CDR1 MDHEN and CDR2 SYDVKM.